The sequence of this T cell receptor (beta chain) was determined in a study of CD8 T cells in ankylosing spondylitis (dated by TCRdb to about 2017). Concerning the study at large: The study set out to find disease-linked TCR variants by profiling T cell receptor beta repertoires in ankylosing spondylitis patients and healthy donors. The full study cohort was made up of about 25 ankylosing spondylitis patients and 108 healthy donors. Samples of peripheral blood were taken, and for ankylosing spondylitis patients, synovial fluid was collected as well.

Comment on this clonotype: The antigen it binds to is not known. No much larger clone is present one base from it, and per-base qualities are unavailable.

Data came from an Illumina HiSeq 2500. Quantitative 5'-RACE with molecular barcodes was the method used to prepare the TCR beta libraries. The original methods were these. To identify disease-linked TCR variants, a new computational method was used, one built on a probabilistic model of VDJ rearrangement. Using fastp trimming at Q25 and MiXCR clonotype assembly, TCRdb reanalyzed the public sequencing data and kept in-frame beta chains. Rows merge per CDR3 protein into single entries with the most common DNA and genes. These V and J calls rely on TCRdb rather than the paper's analysis. The sample table holds around 300,000 distinct CDR3 sequences, of which roughly 14% were seen once. The ten top clones hold 0.85% to 1.4% of the sample. The full study reports these points: Significant enrichment of the disease-linked clones was reported in matched synovial fluid samples from ankylosing spondylitis patients. Blood from ankylosing spondylitis patients appeared to be characterized by a TCR beta motif composed of about eight highly homologous amino acid variants. A CD8+ phenotype was shown by the disease-linked clones, which were found at relatively low frequencies in peripheral blood. Some motif variants had previously been reported in the synovial fluid and blood of reactive arthritis patients, which suggests shared mechanisms of disease initiation.

Cut back by 0 bases and 0 bases, the V and J ends lie 6 bases apart. From the cysteine through the phenylalanine, the CDR3 covers 14 amino acids. Just the 42-base CDR3 DNA is kept, in frame starting at base 1. CDR1 and CDR2 are drawn from the germline V gene (reference sequence): DFQATT, SNEGSKA. The TCR was taken from a male donor with ankylosing spondylitis or in good health (not recorded which). This chain joins TRBV20-1 to TRBJ2-4; the D segment cannot be called with confidence. Sequenced: blood, either unsorted or a sorted T cell fraction (not recorded which). CDR3 protein: CSARELTAKNIQYF. In nucleotide form, the sequence is TGCAGTGCTAGAGAGTTGACAGCCAAAAACATTCAGTACTTC.